Detailed here is one TCR beta chain. The antigen it recognizes is unknown. No base-level quality is on record; no much larger clone is a single base apart. This entry is derived from a study of T cell changes during pregnancy in multiple sclerosis (dated 2019 in TCRdb). For the study in its entirety: The study looked at changes in the T cell repertoire across pregnancy in women with multiple sclerosis.

Library preparation employed the immunoSEQ multiplex PCR assay. TCRdb took over this immuneACCESS table, retaining in-frame rearrangements with V and J assigned. Such tables are incomplete; in checked studies, under half of the missing clones stem from an unresolved V gene, and the remainder is unexplained. This sample lists fewer than 100,000 clones; approximately 91% were detected once. 1.5% to 2% of the sample is taken by the ten largest. This clonotype was sampled from a female donor with multiple sclerosis, enrolled in a pregnancy study. The sample in question was peripheral blood, obtained before pregnancy.

The bases read TGTGCCAGCAGCTTACTTCAGGGTAAGAACACTGAAGCTTTCTTT. Its protein reads: CASSLLQGKNTEAFF. The receptor chain draws on TRBV7-9 and TRBJ1-1, with a tentative D gene TRBD1 over 5 matching bases. CDR1 is given as SEHNR and CDR2 as FQNEAQ, both from the germline V gene (reference sequence). V lost 2 bases and J lost 1 base; the stretch between them is 11 bases long. There are 15 amino acids in the CDR3, from cysteine to phenylalanine inclusive. Only the CDR3 part of the read is kept: 45 bases, read in frame from the first base.